These 19 T cell receptor beta chains came from one sample sequenced in a study of blood T cell repertoires in COVID-19 (dated by TCRdb to 2019 to 2021). The protocol used for the library was the immunoSEQ multiplex PCR assay. In TCRdb, the immuneACCESS table is reduced to in-frame sequences with V and J assigned. These tables do not hold every clone; where another copy was compared, an unresolved V gene accounts for under half, and the others remain unexplained. Counted in this sample were roughly 150,000 clones; approximately 80% of them appeared once. The ten largest clones take up roughly 8.8% of the sample. Specimen: peripheral blood. These receptors originate from an elderly woman with COVID-19, enrolled during active disease.

The gene calls are TRBV29-1 and TRBJ1-5; TRBD1 matches at 11 bases. Looked up from germline, CDR1 is SQVTM and CDR2 is ANQGSEA. CDR3 length equals 14 residues. The V gene end was trimmed by 4 bases and the J gene end by 6 bases; junction bases not matched to a gene: 5. This chain's CDR3 is CSVARGTGGQPQHF. The CDR3 DNA reads as TGCAGCGTTGCCCGGGGGACAGGGGGTCAGCCCCAGCATTTT.

The rearrangement joins TRBV18 to TRBJ2-5, with D possibly matching TRBD2 (5 bases). Trimming left V 2 bases short and J 3 bases short, with 10 bases between. CDR3 length equals 14 residues. Per the germline V gene, CDR1 is KGHSH and CDR2 is LQKENI. CDR3 DNA: TGTGCCAGCTCACCAGGACTTAACGAAGAGACCCAGTACTTC. Translating it yields CASSPGLNEETQYF.

Remarks on this clone: The junction does not match germline at one end; this may be a read error. The V call is TRBV11-2, the J call TRBJ1-1, with D perhaps matching TRBD1 (6 bases). The CDR3 extends over 15 amino acids. Germline values: CDR1 SGHAT, CDR2 FQNNGV. The CDR3 sequence is CANSGRGGMNTEAFF. As DNA, the CDR3 is TGTGCCAACAGCGGTAGGGGGGGCATGAACACTGAAGCTTTCTTT.

The J gene is TRBJ1-2, the V gene TRBV24-1, with TRBD1 matching 8 bases. V was pared by 9 bases and J by 3 bases, with 2 bases of the junction left unmatched. The CDR3 extends over 12 amino acids. Germline CDR1 and CDR2: KGHDR and SFDVKD. CDR3 residues: CATQDRDYGYTF. The CDR3 DNA follows: TGTGCCACCCAGGACAGGGACTATGGCTACACCTTC.

V and J are TRBV11-2 and TRBJ1-2, with D maybe TRBD1 (6 bases). The germline CDR1 and CDR2 sequences are SGHAT and FQNNGV. The germline V and J ends were trimmed by 2 bases and 5 bases, with 12 bases remaining between them. The CDR3 extends over 14 amino acids. The CDR3 reads CASSLYRAGYGYTF. The DNA for the CDR3 is TGTGCCAGCAGCTTATACAGGGCAGGATATGGCTACACCTTC.

The chain employs TRBV9 and TRBJ1-1, with 7 bases identical to TRBD1. This CDR3 comprises 13 residues. With 5 bases clipped from V and 3 bases from J, the junction kept 4 bases outside the gene matches. CDR1 SGDLS and CDR2 YYNGEE come from the germline V gene. Written as DNA, the CDR3 is TGTGCCAGCAGAGGGGGCCAGGACACTGAAGCTTTCTTT. This encodes CASRGGQDTEAFF.

The CDR3 spells CASSLGLLNEKLFF. As DNA, the CDR3 is TGTGCCAGCAGCTTAGGACTGCTTAATGAAAAACTGTTTTTT. The chain is built from TRBV7-9 and TRBJ1-4; D is undetermined. Per germline, CDR1 SEHNR and CDR2 FQNEAQ (reference sequence). V was shortened by 1 base and J by 4 bases, with 7 bases between the two germline ends. There are 14 residues in the CDR3. Full variable domain (remainder filled in from reference TRBV7-9 and TRBJ1-4): DTGVSQNPRHKITKRGQNVTFRCDPISEHNRLYWYRQTLGQGPEFLTYFQNEAQLEKSRLLSDRFSAERPKGSFSTLEIQRTEQGDSAMYLCASSLGLLNEKLFFGSGTQLSVL.

This rearrangement joins TRBV29-1 to TRBJ1-2; no definite D call. Trimming shortened V by 4 bases and J by 8 bases, and 17 bases separated the two germline ends. Germline CDR1 SQVTM, CDR2 ANQGSEA. The CDR3 spans 13 residues. The CDR3 loop reads CSVALVAGSGYTF. As DNA, the CDR3 is TGCAGCGTTGCCCTCGTCGCGGGATCGGGCTACACCTTC.

V and J are TRBV5-5 and TRBJ1-1; no firm D call. The CDR3 loop spans 13 amino acids. With 0 bases removed from V and 6 bases from J, the gap between germline ends came to 9 bases. Looked up from germline, CDR1 is SGHKS and CDR2 is YYEKEE (reference sequence). The CDR3 spells CASSLAGSPEAFF. As DNA, the CDR3 is TGTGCCAGCAGCTTGGCCGGGTCCCCTGAAGCTTTCTTT.

The chain joins TRBV5-1 to TRBJ2-3; TRBD1 might be the D (6 bases). From germline, CDR1 is SGHRS and CDR2 YFSETQ. The CDR3 sequence is 16 residues long. Trimming stripped 4 bases from V and 0 bases from J, with 15 bases between. The CDR3 sequence: CASSPRTDPSTDTQYF. The DNA for the CDR3 is TGCGCCAGCAGCCCTCGGACAGACCCTAGCACAGATACGCAGTATTTT. Full variable domain (rest looked up from reference TRBV5-1 and TRBJ2-3): KAGVTQTPRYLIKTRGQQVTLSCSPISGHRSVSWYQQTPGQGLQFLFEYFSETQRNKGNFPGRFSGRQFSNSRSEMNVSTLELGDSALYLCASSPRTDPSTDTQYFGPGTRLTVL.

The chain employs TRBV6-5 and TRBJ1-6; unclear D gene. The CDR3 has 14 amino acids. The V and J ends lost 5 bases and 4 bases respectively, with 9 bases between them. The germline V gene encodes CDR1 MNHEY and CDR2 SVGAGI. The CDR3: CASSPPGYNSPLHF. In nucleotides, the CDR3 is TGTGCCAGCAGTCCCCCGGGGTATAATTCACCCCTCCACTTT.

The rearrangement joins TRBV5-1 to TRBJ2-5; 12 bases fit TRBD2. J was trimmed by 1 base and V by 4 bases; bases with no gene match: 5. CDR1 is SGHRS, CDR2 YFSETQ, per germline. The length of the CDR3 is 16 residues. CDR3 residues: CASSMLAGGPQETQYF. The CDR3, as DNA: TGCGCCAGCAGCATGCTAGCGGGGGGGCCCCAAGAGACCCAGTACTTC.

The rearrangement uses TRBV19 and TRBJ1-1, with 10 bases matching TRBD1. J lost 1 base, V lost 5 bases, and 4 bases had no gene match. This CDR3 has 15 residues. Germline CDR1 reads LNHDA; CDR2 reads SQIVND (reference sequence). As DNA, the CDR3 is TGTGCCAGTAGTCAGACAGGGGGCGGGAACACTGAAGCTTTCTTT. Its translation is CASSQTGGGNTEAFF.

The rearrangement uses TRBV24-1 and TRBJ2-5, with 10 bases lining up with TRBD1. The CDR3 has 18 amino acids. CDR1 is KGHDR and CDR2 is SFDVKD in the germline V gene. With 0 bases clipped from V and 3 bases from J, the junction kept 9 bases outside the gene matches. The CDR3 spells CATSDLWSPGTGEETQYF. CDR3 bases: TGTGCCACCAGTGATTTGTGGTCTCCCGGGACAGGGGAAGAGACCCAGTACTTC.

The chain combines TRBV18 with TRBJ1-1; maybe TRBD1 (5 bases). This CDR3 contains 17 residues. Trimming stripped 1 base from V and 0 bases from J, with 15 bases between. Germline CDR1 is KGHSH and CDR2 is LQKENI. In nucleotides, the CDR3 is TGTGCCAGCTCACCACTTTTCGGGGGTTTGATGAACACTGAAGCTTTCTTT. It translates to CASSPLFGGLMNTEAFF.

The chain links TRBV15 to TRBJ1-2; 8 bases line up with TRBD1. CDR3 length equals 13 residues. Trimming cost V 7 bases and J 0 bases; bases outside gene matches: 1. The V gene's germline CDR1 is LNHNV and CDR2 YYDKDF (reference sequence). This CDR3 reads CATKDRANYGYTF. The CDR3 coding sequence is TGTGCCACCAAGGACAGGGCTAACTATGGCTACACCTTC.

This clone has just a few counts. The chain links TRBV27 to TRBJ1-2; TRBD1 might be the D (5 bases). V lost 6 bases and J lost 3, with 17 bases in between. The CDR3 totals 15 residues. CDR1 is MNHEY and CDR2 is SMNVEV in the germline V gene (reference sequence). The CDR3: CASRPSLGGDYGYTF. CDR3 sequence (DNA): TGTGCCAGCAGGCCCTCCCTGGGGGGGGACTATGGCTACACCTTC.

This chain links TRBV11-3 with TRBJ2-1; 8 bases are shared with TRBD1. The germline CDR1 and CDR2 sequences are SGHNT and YENEEA. Trimming cost V 6 bases and J 7 bases; bases outside gene matches: 8. CDR3 length: 14 residues. This CDR3 reads CASSPQQGANEQFF. The CDR3 DNA reads TGTGCCAGCAGTCCTCAGCAGGGGGCGAATGAGCAGTTCTTC. The full variable domain, completed using reference TRBV11-3 and TRBJ2-1, is EAGVVQSPRYKIIEKKQPVAFWCNPISGHNTLYWYLQNLGQGPELLIRYENEEAVDDSQLPKDRFSAERLKGVDSTLKIQPAELGDSAVYLCASSPQQGANEQFFGPGTRLTVL.

The J gene is TRBJ2-6, the V gene TRBV19; D perhaps matches TRBD1 (6 bases). CDR3 length: 15 residues. V lost 6 bases, J lost 1 base, and 10 bases lay in between. Germline V gene lookup returns CDR1 LNHDA and CDR2 SQIVND (reference sequence). The CDR3 sequence is CASSRTASGANVLTF. CDR3 DNA: TGTGCCAGTAGCAGGACAGCATCTGGGGCCAACGTCCTGACTTTC.